This T cell receptor (beta chain) emerged from a study of human T cells and chemical hapten exposure. Time point noted: patch test 2, 6 weeks after DPC sensitization. Treatment specified: therapeutic diphenylcyclopropenone sensitization with weekly scalp DPC. Extraction of total RNA was performed on unfractionated whole blood. Individual cDNA molecules had unique molecular identifiers attached to them by the library. TCRdb re-analysed the RACE reads in MiXCR, keeping a single row per CDR3 protein. The sample lists 80,000 to 95,000 distinct CDR3 sequences, approximately 9.9% occurring once. In regard to this clonotype: No antigen is known for it.

Overall study results and limits: Relative to control repertoires, expanded TCRs gave rise to significantly more large CDR3 similarity clusters. DPC sensitization left the count of TCRs above 1 in 1000 unchanged.

The CDR3 sequence is 16 residues long. V was pared by 0 bases and J by 0 bases, with 10 bases between. Germline V lookup: CDR1 LGHNA, CDR2 YNFKEQ. The source of this sequence is a man between 35 and 55 years old with alopecia areata. Some clones in this sample may be carry-over from other donors' samples. This chain uses TRBV4-2 with TRBJ2-3; no clear D. Sequences were derived from whole blood, sampled in connection with sensitization to the hapten diphenylcyclopropenone (DPC). The CDR3 DNA sequence: TGTGCCAGCAGCCAAGAGATCGCGGCTAGCACAGATACGCAGTATTTT. It encodes CASSQEIAASTDTQYF.